This T cell receptor (beta chain) was profiled in a study of graft-versus-host responses after intestinal transplantation. As for the study in general: Anti-thymocyte globulin induction was given to all recipients, followed by tacrolimus and steroids for around three years. Study results and caveats: GvH clonotypes were identified within recipient marrow, with a subset emerging first in ileum or blood. With peak circulating GvH clone levels came an association with early post-transplant HvG declines.

A word on this clone: The antigen is not known.

Clones were sequenced by immunoSEQ multiplex PCR, and TCRdb holds only the in-frame ones, with some missing. The data hold about 93,000 clones, with over 85% observed a single time. Germline lookup yields CDR1 MNHEY and CDR2 SMNVEV (reference sequence). The CDR3 spans 14 residues. V shed 4 bases and J 8 bases; nucleotides not matched to a gene: 8. The sample in question was unstimulated CD8+ T cells sorted from spleen or lymph node cells, obtained before intestinal transplant. This TCR was sampled from a human donor who received an intestinal transplant. The rearrangement uses TRBV27 and TRBJ1-2, with 9 bases fitting TRBD1. The CDR3 protein is CASSSPGQGRGYTF. The CDR3 DNA reads as TGTGCCAGCAGTTCTCCCGGACAGGGGAGAGGCTACACCTTC.